This T cell receptor beta chain appears in the sequencing data of a study of T cell responses to AZD1222 COVID-19 vaccine. Study as a whole: Analysis merged second doses at about 4 or about 12 weeks.

Study conclusions and caveats: AZD1222 recipients seropositive at baseline numbered only six or seven.

Assay: immunoSEQ multiplex PCR; the TCRdb copy retains only in-frame clones and omits some. The sample carries under 80,000 clones, roughly 88% recorded once. Trimming removed 0 bases at V and 6 bases at J, with 12 bases between. The CDR3 runs to 14 residues. Germline lookup yields CDR1 LNHNV and CDR2 YYDKDF (reference sequence). Points on this clone: Antigen specificity is unknown.

The receptor's source is an adult in good health. This sample comprised peripheral blood, obtained on day 0 of AZD1222 vaccination. The rearrangement joins TRBV15 to TRBJ2-7; a possible D gene is TRBD1 (6 bases). The CDR3 sequence is CATSRETDRPEQYF. The DNA of the CDR3 is TGTGCCACCAGCAGAGAGACCGACAGGCCCGAGCAGTACTTC.